Shown below are 22 T cell receptor beta chains from a single sample sequenced in a study of cytomegalovirus exposure and HLA in healthy donors. PCR was performed using 60 Vbeta and 13 Jbeta primers. The method was immunoSEQ multiplex PCR; TCRdb's version includes in-frame clones alone and lacks a portion of them. The sample carries under 200,000 clones, approximately 84% recorded once. Sequenced input: PBMCs. The receptors originated from a man between 25 and 39 years old in good health and CMV-seronegative.

This chain uses TRBV29-1 with TRBJ2-1; D is ambiguous. The V and J ends lost 6 bases and 12 bases respectively, with 21 bases between them. The CDR3 length is 13 residues. The germline V gene encodes CDR1 SQVTM and CDR2 ANQGSEA. As DNA, the CDR3 is TGCAGCGTCGGTTCGGGTGACCATGGATCGCAGTTCTTC. This encodes CSVGSGDHGSQFF.

The V call is TRBV21-1, the J call TRBJ2-4; the table calls TRBD1, which could not be checked here. TRBV21-1 is recorded as a pseudogene. The CDR3 is made up of 17 amino acids. The DNA for the CDR3 is TGTGCCAGCAGCAATGGGGCCAGGGTGGGGGCCAAAAACATTCAGTACTTC. Its translation: CASSNGARVGAKNIQYF.

V gene TRBV6-6 combines with J gene TRBJ1-1; D not resolved. The ends were cut back, 6 bases at V and 2 bases at J, with 7 bases in the middle. This CDR3 spans 12 amino acids. The germline V gene has CDR1 MNHNY and CDR2 SVGAGI (reference sequence). The CDR3 nucleotides are TGTGCCAGCAGCACGGGTAACACTGAAGCTTTCTTT. It specifies CASSTGNTEAFF.

This rearrangement joins TRBV5-5 to TRBJ2-1, with TRBD2 matching over 9 bases. CDR1 is SGHKS, CDR2 YYEKEE, per germline (reference sequence). V shed 2 bases and J 9 bases; nucleotides not matched to a gene: 6. The CDR3 totals 14 residues. This CDR3 is CASSFPMREGEQFF. The CDR3, as DNA: TGTGCCAGCAGCTTCCCCATGCGGGAGGGTGAGCAGTTCTTC.

The CDR3 bases are TGTGCCAGTAGTCCCTGGGCTAGCACAGATACGCAGTATTTT. Translated, it gives CASSPWASTDTQYF. The chain combines TRBV19 with TRBJ2-3, with D uncertain. Trimming pared 5 bases from V and 0 bases from J, leaving 9 bases between. This CDR3 region has 14 residues. Germline V lookup: CDR1 LNHDA, CDR2 SQIVND (reference sequence).

This clone appeared a few times. This chain connects TRBV5-1 to TRBJ2-7; D not resolved. This CDR3 region has 13 residues. Germline assignment: CDR1 SGHRS and CDR2 YFSETQ. Trimming removed 1 base at V and 2 bases at J, with 7 bases between. For the CDR3, the DNA is TGCGCCAGCAGCTTGTTCATAGCCTACGAGCAGTACTTC. It encodes CASSLFIAYEQYF.

The rearrangement joins TRBV18 to TRBJ2-5; 7 bases map to TRBD2. Losses at the gene ends were 2 bases for V and 5 bases for J; bases not matched to a gene: 8. The CDR3 extends over 15 amino acids. The V gene's germline CDR1 is KGHSH and CDR2 LQKENI. CDR3 sequence (DNA): TGTGCCAGCTCACCAGGGACTATAGGGCGGGAGACCCAGTACTTC. Its translation: CASSPGTIGRETQYF.

Worth noting for this clone: An end of the junction does not agree with germline; a read error may underlie this. The genes are TRBV6-6 and TRBJ1-1; 7 nucleotides agree with TRBD1. Germline V lookup: CDR1 MNHNY, CDR2 SVGAGI (reference sequence). The CDR3 covers 14 residues. CDR3 nucleotide sequence: TGTGCCAGCACCTCACCCGAGAGTACAGGGGCGGCGGACTTT. This encodes CASTSPESTGAADF.

The chain is built from TRBV9 and TRBJ2-1; D perhaps matches TRBD1 (5 bases). With 4 bases removed from V and 5 bases from J, the gap between germline ends came to 7 bases. Per the germline V gene, CDR1 is SGDLS and CDR2 is YYNGEE. CDR3 length: 12 residues. Here the CDR3 reads CASSLTDNEQFF. The CDR3 DNA reads as TGTGCCAGCAGCTTGACAGACAATGAGCAGTTCTTC.

The chain employs TRBV7-9 and TRBJ2-7; 7 nucleotides line up with TRBD2. The germline V gene has CDR1 SEHNR and CDR2 FQNEAQ (reference sequence). CDR3 length equals 15 residues. The ends lost 5 bases at V and 0 bases at J; junction bases unmatched: 7. This CDR3 is CASSPRLAFSYEQYF. The CDR3 DNA reads TGTGCCAGCAGCCCACGACTAGCCTTCTCCTACGAGCAGTACTTC. Variable domain in full (rest from reference TRBV7-9 and TRBJ2-7): DTGVSQNPRHKITKRGQNVTFRCDPISEHNRLYWYRQTLGQGPEFLTYFQNEAQLEKSRLLSDRFSAERPKGSFSTLEIQRTEQGDSAMYLCASSPRLAFSYEQYFGPGTRLTVT.

The chain links TRBV2 to TRBJ1-5; TRBD1 matches at 10 bases. Germline CDR1 SNHLY, CDR2 FYNNEI. The CDR3 runs to 15 residues. J lost 7 bases, V lost 4 bases, and 7 bases had no gene match. CDR3 in DNA: TGTGCCAGCAGTGGGACAGGGGGGTCAGGGCAGCCCCAGCATTTT. Translating gives CASSGTGGSGQPQHF.

This clone was found a few times. The genes are TRBV10-3 and TRBJ2-1; 7 positions match TRBD1. Germline assignment: CDR1 ENHRY and CDR2 SYGVKD. The CDR3 extends over 14 amino acids. J was trimmed by 6 bases and V by 8 bases; bases with no gene match: 10. The CDR3 sequence is CAIGGQEKRNEQFF. The CDR3, as DNA: TGTGCCATCGGTGGACAGGAGAAACGCAATGAGCAGTTCTTC.

The chain has TRBV28 and TRBJ1-3, with a weak D call TRBD1 (6 bases). The CDR3 has 15 amino acids. V was pared by 3 bases and J by 1 base, with 10 bases between. Looked up from germline, CDR1 is MDHEN and CDR2 is SYDVKM. The CDR3 here is CASSLGTGSGNTIYF. DNA for the CDR3: TGTGCCAGCAGTTTGGGAACAGGGTCTGGAAACACCATATATTTT.

The chain couples TRBV15 to TRBJ2-5, with D perhaps matching TRBD1 (5 bases). Matching the DNA end better, TRBJ2-7 makes the J call doubtful. The CDR3 is 17 amino acids. Germline V gene lookup returns CDR1 LNHNV and CDR2 YYDKDF (reference sequence). CDR3 bases: TGTGCCACCAGCAGAGATCTAGGCAGGACAAGCTCCTACGAGCAGTACTTC. Its protein is CATSRDLGRTSSYEQYF.

This clone was counted a single time. The rearrangement links TRBV5-1 to TRBJ2-3, with D possibly matching TRBD1 (7 bases). With 3 bases removed from V and 5 bases from J, the gap between germline ends came to 16 bases. The germline V gene encodes CDR1 SGHRS and CDR2 YFSETQ. This CDR3 comprises 15 residues. DNA of the CDR3: TGCGCCAGCAGCTCTGGCCCCCAGGGGGGAGATACGCAGTATTTT. It encodes CASSSGPQGGDTQYF.

The chain couples TRBV11-3 to TRBJ2-1; 7 bases are a match to TRBD1. Trimming removed 8 bases from V and 0 bases from J; junction bases left unmatched: 4. This CDR3 comprises 14 residues. CDR1 and CDR2 (germline): SGHNT, YENEEA. In DNA, the CDR3 is TGTGCCAGCCTGGACAGGAGCTCCTACAATGAGCAGTTCTTC. This codes for CASLDRSSYNEQFF.

This clone came up a few times. V is TRBV29-1 and J is TRBJ2-2, with a possible D match to TRBD1 (5 bases). The V gene lost 6 bases and the J gene lost 0 bases, with 8 bases spanning the gap. The CDR3 totals 13 residues. The V gene's germline CDR1 is SQVTM and CDR2 ANQGSEA. The CDR3 region is CSVDMANTGELFF. CDR3 sequence (DNA): TGCAGCGTGGACATGGCGAACACCGGGGAGCTGTTTTTT.

The chain recombines TRBV25-1 with TRBJ2-7; D gene ambiguous. Germline V gene data show CDR1 as MGHDK and CDR2 as SYGVNS. The V gene lost 4 bases and the J gene lost 2 bases, with 9 bases spanning the gap. This CDR3 region has 13 residues. The CDR3 is CASSVAATYEQYF. In DNA, the CDR3 is TGTGCCAGCAGTGTTGCGGCGACCTACGAGCAGTACTTC.

The gene calls are TRBV2 and TRBJ2-5; weak D call: TRBD1 (6 bases). Near its end, the DNA agrees better with TRBJ2-7, so the J call may be wrong. Germline assignment: CDR1 SNHLY and CDR2 FYNNEI. This CDR3 is built from 12 residues. The CDR3 region is CASSRTAYEQYF. Written as DNA, the CDR3 is TGTGCCAGCAGTCGGACAGCCTACGAGCAGTACTTC.

The chain is built from TRBV7-3 and TRBJ2-1; 9 bases agree with TRBD2. The length of the CDR3 is 15 residues. Unmatched junction bases numbered 8, after V lost 5 bases and J lost 6 bases. The germline gives CDR1 SGHTA, CDR2 FQGTGA. The CDR3 protein is CASSPLGLAFNEQFF. The CDR3 DNA is TGTGCCAGCAGCCCACTCGGACTAGCGTTCAATGAGCAGTTCTTC.

This clone was observed a few times. The chain has TRBV9 and TRBJ2-6, with TRBD2 matching 8 bases. CDR3 size: 17 residues. The V and J ends lost 1 base and 2 bases, in that order; junction bases with no gene match: 5. In germline, CDR1 is SGDLS, CDR2 YYNGEE. The CDR3 nucleotides are TGTGCCAGCAGCGTAACTGCGGGGGGTACTGGGGCCAACGTCCTGACTTTC. This translates into CASSVTAGGTGANVLTF.

The rearrangement uses TRBV5-1 and TRBJ2-3; 10 bases match TRBD2. The CDR3 is 14 amino acids. CDR1 is SGHRS and CDR2 is YFSETQ in the germline V gene. V gave up 7 bases and J gave up 2 bases; unmatched junction bases: 4. CDR3 region: CASFLAGDTDTQYF. Here the CDR3 DNA reads TGCGCCAGCTTTCTAGCGGGGGACACAGATACGCAGTATTTT.